The rows below give T cell receptor beta chains drawn from one sample of a study of neurological immune-mediated disorders. TCRdb fed the 5' RACE reads into MiXCR, producing one record per CDR3 protein. The top ten clones hold about 5.5% of a sample with under 75,000 distinct CDR3 sequences, more than 3% of them seen once. The sequenced sample consisted of PBMCs. These TCRs come from a woman aged 45 to 65 with multiple sclerosis. The CDR3 runs from the conserved cysteine through the conserved F or W. Fields, in order: J gene, V gene, clone size, D gene, CDR3 protein, CDR3 DNA. A D gene is named only where the DNA matches it firmly. Only some rows state a clone size, as once, few, many or a class for expanded clones.

TRBJ2-3 TRBV7-2 few - CASSLQSVGSTDTQYF TGTGCCAGCAGCTTACAGTCGGTTGGCTCCACAGATACGCAGTATTTT
TRBJ2-5 TRBV11-3 many - CASSFGEFETQYF TGTGCCAGCAGCTTTGGGGAGTTCGAGACCCAGTACTTC
TRBJ2-4 TRBV7-9 many - CASSLVQTGNIQYF TGTGCCAGCAGCTTAGTCCAAACAGGAAACATTCAGTACTTC
TRBJ2-3 TRBV20-1 many - CSARDHLPGTQYF TGCAGTGCTAGAGATCACCTTCCTGGTACGCAGTATTTT
TRBJ2-1 TRBV12-3/TRBV12-4 many - CASRGYNEQFF TGTGCCAGCCGAGGCTACAATGAGCAGTTCTTC
TRBJ2-7 TRBV5-1 many - CASSSGETGEQYF TGCGCCAGCAGCTCAGGGGAAACAGGCGAGCAGTACTTC
TRBJ2-1 TRBV20-1 many - CSARSGSSSYNEQFF TGCAGTGCTAGATCGGGGAGTAGCTCCTACAATGAGCAGTTCTTC
TRBJ2-3 TRBV20-1 many - CSATTGPATDTQYF TGCAGTGCTACAACGGGACCCGCAACAGATACGCAGTATTTT
TRBJ1-1 TRBV20-1 many - CSARTDRNTEAFF TGCAGTGCGAGGACAGACAGGAACACTGAAGCTTTCTTT
TRBJ2-4 TRBV20-1 many - CSARVDRAKNIQYF TGCAGTGCTAGAGTGGACCGAGCCAAAAACATTCAGTACTTC
TRBJ1-2 TRBV9 many TRBD1 CASSVVGTANYGYTF TGTGCCAGCAGCGTAGTCGGGACAGCTAACTATGGCTACACCTTC
TRBJ1-3 TRBV5-1 many - CASSREQGSSGNTIYF TGCGCCAGCAGCAGAGAACAGGGCAGCTCTGGAAACACCATATATTTT
TRBJ1-1 TRBV5-1 - TRBD1 CASSSAGTGNTEAFF TGCGCCAGCAGCTCCGCCGGGACAGGGAACACTGAAGCTTTCTTT
TRBJ2-1 TRBV5-1 many TRBD2 CASSLDLAGGYNEQFF TGCGCCAGCAGCTTGGATCTAGCGGGGGGCTACAATGAGCAGTTCTTC
TRBJ2-5 TRBV20-1 many - CSARNPVGLLHQETQYF TGCAGTGCTAGAAACCCCGTGGGACTCCTACACCAAGAGACCCAGTACTTC
TRBJ1-1 TRBV20-1 many - CSAGGVGNTEAFF TGCAGTGCAGGGGGAGTAGGGAACACTGAAGCTTTCTTT
TRBJ2-6 TRBV20-1 many - CSAFSGANVLTF TGCAGTGCGTTCTCTGGGGCCAACGTCCTGACTTTC
TRBJ1-1 TRBV7-9 many TRBD1 CASSWGQGVTEAFF TGTGCCAGCAGCTGGGGACAGGGGGTGACTGAAGCTTTCTTT
TRBJ2-2 TRBV24-1 many TRBD2 CATSDLFGGYGELFF TGTGCCACCAGTGATTTGTTCGGGGGGTACGGGGAGCTGTTTTTT
TRBJ2-1 TRBV29-1 medium-sized TRBD2 CSVAVISGGTSGRDWFF TGCAGCGTTGCAGTCATTTCGGGCGGGACTAGCGGGAGGGATTGGTTCTTC
TRBJ1-2 TRBV15 many TRBD1 CATSANRGDYGYTF TGTGCCACCAGCGCAAACAGGGGCGACTATGGCTACACCTTC